The clone carrying this TCR beta chain was observed at least ten times. The antigen is undetermined. Trimming left V 0 bases short and J 0 bases short, with 18 bases between. The CDR3 loop spans 20 amino acids. Germline V gives CDR1 MNHEY, CDR2 SMNVEV (reference sequence). This specimen comes from a study of neurological immune-mediated disorders. Regarding the study as a whole: One related-CDR3 cluster, which may be a signature, held the repertoires of 18 of 34 multiple sclerosis patients after phylogenetic grouping.

TCRdb reprocessed the 5' RACE reads with MiXCR, giving one entry per CDR3 protein. The table has 50,000 to 75,000 distinct CDR3 sequences, 3.5% to 5% seen once. The clonotype originates from a man aged 50 or older with multiple sclerosis. The sample was PBMCs. The chain recombines TRBV27 with TRBJ2-6; the D gene could be TRBD1 or TRBD2 (5 bases each). In nucleotides, the CDR3 is TGTGCCAGCAGTTTATCTCATCCCCGGGACGGCTTCTCTGGGGCCAACGTCCTGACTTTC. Translated, it gives CASSLSHPRDGFSGANVLTF.